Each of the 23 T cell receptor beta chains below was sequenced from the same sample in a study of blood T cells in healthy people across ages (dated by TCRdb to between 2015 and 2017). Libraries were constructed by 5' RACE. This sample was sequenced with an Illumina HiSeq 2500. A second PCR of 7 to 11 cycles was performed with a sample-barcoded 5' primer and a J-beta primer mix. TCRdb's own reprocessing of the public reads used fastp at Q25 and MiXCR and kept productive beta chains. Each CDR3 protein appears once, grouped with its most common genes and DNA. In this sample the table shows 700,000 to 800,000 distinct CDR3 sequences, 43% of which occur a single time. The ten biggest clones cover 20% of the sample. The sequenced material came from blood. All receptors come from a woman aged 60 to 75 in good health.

CDR3 coding DNA: TGTGCCAGCAGCATTAGCGGGACTACCTACAATGAGCAGTTCTTC. Its protein product is CASSISGTTYNEQFF. The chain recombines TRBV7-8 with TRBJ2-1; TRBD2 aligns across 8 bases. The V gene's germline CDR1 is SGHVS and CDR2 FQNEAQ. The CDR3 sequence is 15 residues long. V shed 5 bases and J 2 bases; nucleotides not matched to a gene: 5.

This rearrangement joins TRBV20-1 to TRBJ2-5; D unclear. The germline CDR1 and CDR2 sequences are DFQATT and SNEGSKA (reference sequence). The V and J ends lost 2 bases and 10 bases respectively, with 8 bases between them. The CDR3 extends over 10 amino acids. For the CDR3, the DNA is TGCAGTGCTAGAATCGGCCGCCAGTACTTC. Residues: CSARIGRQYF.

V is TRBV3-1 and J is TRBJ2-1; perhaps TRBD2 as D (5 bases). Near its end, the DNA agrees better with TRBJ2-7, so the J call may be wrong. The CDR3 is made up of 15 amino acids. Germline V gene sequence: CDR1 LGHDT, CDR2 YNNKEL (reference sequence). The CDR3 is CASSQGVALYNEQYF. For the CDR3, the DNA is TGTGCCAGCAGCCAAGGGGTAGCGCTCTACAATGAGCAGTACTTC.

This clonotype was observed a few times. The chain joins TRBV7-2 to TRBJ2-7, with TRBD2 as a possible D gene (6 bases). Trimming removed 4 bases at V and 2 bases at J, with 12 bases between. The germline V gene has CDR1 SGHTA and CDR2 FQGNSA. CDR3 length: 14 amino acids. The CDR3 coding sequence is TGTGCCAGCAGCTCTAGCGTGATCGCCTACGAGCAGTACTTC. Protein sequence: CASSSSVIAYEQYF.

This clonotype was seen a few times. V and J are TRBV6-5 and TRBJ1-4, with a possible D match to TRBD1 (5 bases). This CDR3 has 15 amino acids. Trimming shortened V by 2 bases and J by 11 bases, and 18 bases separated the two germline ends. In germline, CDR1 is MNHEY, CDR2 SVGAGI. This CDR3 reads CASSYDADRAGKLFF. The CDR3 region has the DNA TGTGCCAGCAGTTACGATGCTGACAGAGCAGGCAAACTGTTTTTT.

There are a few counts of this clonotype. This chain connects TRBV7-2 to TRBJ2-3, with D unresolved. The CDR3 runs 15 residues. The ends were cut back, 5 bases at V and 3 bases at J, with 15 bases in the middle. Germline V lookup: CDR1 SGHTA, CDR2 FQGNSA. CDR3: CASSAVPERTDTQYF. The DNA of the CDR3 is TGTGCCAGCAGCGCCGTGCCGGAAAGGACAGATACGCAGTATTTT.

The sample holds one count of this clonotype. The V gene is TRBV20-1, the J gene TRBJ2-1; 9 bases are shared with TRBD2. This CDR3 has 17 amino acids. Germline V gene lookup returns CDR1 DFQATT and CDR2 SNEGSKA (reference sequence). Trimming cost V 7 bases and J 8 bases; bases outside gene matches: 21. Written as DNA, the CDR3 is TGCAGTGTCAGTGGCGGGAGGGGAAGTTTGACTAGGGATGAGCAGTTCTTC. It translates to CSVSGGRGSLTRDEQFF.

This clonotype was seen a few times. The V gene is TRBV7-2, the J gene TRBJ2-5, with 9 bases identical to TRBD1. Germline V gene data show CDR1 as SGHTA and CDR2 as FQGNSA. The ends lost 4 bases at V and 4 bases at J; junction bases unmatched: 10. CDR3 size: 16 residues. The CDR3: CASSSGTADRGETQYF. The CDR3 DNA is TGTGCCAGCAGCTCAGGGACAGCGGACAGGGGAGAGACCCAGTACTTC.

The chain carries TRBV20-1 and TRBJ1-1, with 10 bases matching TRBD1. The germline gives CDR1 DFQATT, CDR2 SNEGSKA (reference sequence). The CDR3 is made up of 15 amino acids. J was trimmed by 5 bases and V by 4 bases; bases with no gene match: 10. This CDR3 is CSAIPPGQGRTEAFF. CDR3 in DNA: TGCAGTGCTATCCCACCGGGACAGGGGCGAACTGAAGCTTTCTTT.

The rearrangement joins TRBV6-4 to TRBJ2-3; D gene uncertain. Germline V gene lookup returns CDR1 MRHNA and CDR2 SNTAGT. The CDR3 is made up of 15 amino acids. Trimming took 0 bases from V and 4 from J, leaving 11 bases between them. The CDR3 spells CASSDSALSPDTQYF. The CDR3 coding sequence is TGTGCCAGCAGTGACTCGGCCCTGTCCCCAGATACGCAGTATTTT.

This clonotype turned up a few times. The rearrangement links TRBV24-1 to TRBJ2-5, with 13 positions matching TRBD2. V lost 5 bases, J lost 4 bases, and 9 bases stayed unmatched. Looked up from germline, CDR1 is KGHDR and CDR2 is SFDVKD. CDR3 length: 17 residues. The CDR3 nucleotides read TGTGCCACCAGTGCCCCCGGACTAGCGGGGGATCGAGAGACCCAGTACTTC. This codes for CATSAPGLAGDRETQYF.

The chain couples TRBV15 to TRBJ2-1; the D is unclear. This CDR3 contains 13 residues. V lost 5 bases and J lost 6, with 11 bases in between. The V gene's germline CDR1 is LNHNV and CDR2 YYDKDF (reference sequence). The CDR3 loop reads CATSGNRGNEQFF. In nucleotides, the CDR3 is TGTGCCACCAGCGGTAACCGAGGCAATGAGCAGTTCTTC.

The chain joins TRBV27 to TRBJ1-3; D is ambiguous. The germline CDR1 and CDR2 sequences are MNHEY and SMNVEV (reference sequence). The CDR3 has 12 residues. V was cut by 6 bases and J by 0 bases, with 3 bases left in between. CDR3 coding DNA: TGTGCCAGCAGAAGCTCTGGAAACACCATATATTTT. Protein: CASRSSGNTIYF.

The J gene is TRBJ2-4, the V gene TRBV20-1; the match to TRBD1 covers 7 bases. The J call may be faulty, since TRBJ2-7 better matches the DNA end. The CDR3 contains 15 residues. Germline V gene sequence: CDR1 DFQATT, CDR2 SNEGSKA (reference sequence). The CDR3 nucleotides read TGCAGTGCTAGAGATCAACAGGGGCTCAACTACGAGCAGTACTTC. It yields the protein CSARDQQGLNYEQYF.

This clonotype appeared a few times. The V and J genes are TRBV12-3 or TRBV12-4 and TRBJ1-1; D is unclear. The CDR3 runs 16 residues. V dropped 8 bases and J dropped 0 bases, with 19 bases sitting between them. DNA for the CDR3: TGTGCCAGCGCTGGACCCGTGGATCCAATGAACACTGAAGCTTTCTTT. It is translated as CASAGPVDPMNTEAFF.

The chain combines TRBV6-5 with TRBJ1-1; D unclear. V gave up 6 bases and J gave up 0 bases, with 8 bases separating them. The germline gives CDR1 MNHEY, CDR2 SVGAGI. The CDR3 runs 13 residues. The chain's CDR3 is CASRTHVNTEAFF. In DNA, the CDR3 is TGTGCCAGCAGGACACATGTGAACACTGAAGCTTTCTTT.

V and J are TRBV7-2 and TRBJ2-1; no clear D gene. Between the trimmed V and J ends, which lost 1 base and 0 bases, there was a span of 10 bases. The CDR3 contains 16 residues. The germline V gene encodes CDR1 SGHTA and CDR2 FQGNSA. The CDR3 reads CASSLDGPSSYNEQFF. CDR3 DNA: TGTGCCAGCAGCTTAGACGGGCCAAGCTCCTACAATGAGCAGTTCTTC.

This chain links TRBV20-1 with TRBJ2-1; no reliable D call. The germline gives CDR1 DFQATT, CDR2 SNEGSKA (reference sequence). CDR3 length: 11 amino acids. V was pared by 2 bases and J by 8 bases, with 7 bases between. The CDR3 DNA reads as TGCAGTGCTAGACTATCCCATGAGCAGTTCTTC. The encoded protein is CSARLSHEQFF.

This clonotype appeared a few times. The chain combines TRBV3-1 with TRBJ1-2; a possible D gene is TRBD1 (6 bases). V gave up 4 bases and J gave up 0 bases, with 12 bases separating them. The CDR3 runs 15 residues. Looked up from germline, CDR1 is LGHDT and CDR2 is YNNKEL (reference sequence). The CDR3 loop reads CASSPNRVTNYGYTF. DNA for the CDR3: TGTGCCAGCAGCCCAAACAGGGTAACTAACTATGGCTACACCTTC.

The CDR3 DNA sequence: TGTGCCAGCAGTGAAGCGCTTCTGGGGGGCAGATCCCCCTACGAGCAGTACTTC. Its protein product is CASSEALLGGRSPYEQYF. This chain links TRBV6-1 with TRBJ2-7, with D perhaps being TRBD1 or TRBD2 (6 bases each). This CDR3 is built from 18 residues. The germline CDR1 and CDR2 sequences are MNHNS and SASEGT. The V end was cut by 0 bases, the J end by 2 bases, with 20 bases between.

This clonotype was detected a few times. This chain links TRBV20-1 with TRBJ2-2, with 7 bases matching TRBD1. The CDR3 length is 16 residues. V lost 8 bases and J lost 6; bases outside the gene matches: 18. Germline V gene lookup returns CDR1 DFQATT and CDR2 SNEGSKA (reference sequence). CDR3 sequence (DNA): TGCAGTTCGGATCAGGGGGATGGGGGAAACCCCGGGGAGCTGTTTTTT. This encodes CSSDQGDGGNPGELFF.

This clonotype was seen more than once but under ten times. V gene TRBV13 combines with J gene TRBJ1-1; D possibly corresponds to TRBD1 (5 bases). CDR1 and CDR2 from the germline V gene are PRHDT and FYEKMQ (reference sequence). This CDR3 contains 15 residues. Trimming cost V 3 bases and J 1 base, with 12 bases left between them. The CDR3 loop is CASSLRGLGNTEAFF. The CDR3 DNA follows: TGTGCCAGCAGCTTGCGGGGGTTGGGGAACACTGAAGCTTTCTTT.

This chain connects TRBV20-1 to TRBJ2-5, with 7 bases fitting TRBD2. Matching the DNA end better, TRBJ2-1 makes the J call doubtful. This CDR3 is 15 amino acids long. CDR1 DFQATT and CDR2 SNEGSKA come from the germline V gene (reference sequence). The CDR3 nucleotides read TGCAGTCCCGGAGATGCGGGAGTGGTACAAGAGACCCAGTTCTTC. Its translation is CSPGDAGVVQETQFF.